This T cell receptor (beta chain) was identified in a study of beta chain features in type 1 diabetes. cDNA synthesis used the whole RNA isolate, giving expressed TCRB sequences. Sequencing was performed with immunoSEQ multiplex PCR; in TCRdb, only in-frame clones are kept and a portion is missing. The sample consists of hundreds of thousands of clones, around 16% of them appearing once. Per the germline V gene, CDR1 is SGHNT and CDR2 is YYREEE (reference sequence). Trimming pared 1 base from V and 0 bases from J, leaving 5 bases between. The CDR3 covers 15 residues. This clone was detected only a few times. This specimen includes other DNA sequences encoding the same CDR3.

The gene calls are TRBV5-4 and TRBJ2-6; no clear D gene. The source of this sequence is a man aged 18 to 29 in good health. Sequenced material: naive CD4+ T cells from blood. The CDR3 reads CASSLPGSGANVLTF. The DNA for the CDR3 is TGTGCCAGCAGCTTGCCGGGCTCTGGGGCCAACGTCCTGACTTTC.